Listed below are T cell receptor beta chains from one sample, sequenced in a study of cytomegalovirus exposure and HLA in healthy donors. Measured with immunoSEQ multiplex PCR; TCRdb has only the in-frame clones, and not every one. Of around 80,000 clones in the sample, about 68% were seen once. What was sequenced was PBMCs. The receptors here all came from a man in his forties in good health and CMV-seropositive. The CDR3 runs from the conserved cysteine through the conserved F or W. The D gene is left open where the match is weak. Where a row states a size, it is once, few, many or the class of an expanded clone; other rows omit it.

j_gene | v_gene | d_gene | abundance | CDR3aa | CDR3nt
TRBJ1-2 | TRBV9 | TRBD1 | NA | CASSPGGQGAFGYGYTF | TGTGCCAGCAGCCCTGGGGGACAGGGGGCCTTTGGCTATGGCTACACCTTC
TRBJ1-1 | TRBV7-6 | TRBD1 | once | CASSLGNMPGQLTYEAFF | TGTGCCAGCAGCTTAGGCAATATGCCGGGACAGCTGACCTATGAAGCTTTCTTT
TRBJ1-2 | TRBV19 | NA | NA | CASSHGVGYTF | TGTGCCAGTAGCCACGGGGTTGGCTACACCTTC
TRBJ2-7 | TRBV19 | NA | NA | CASSDTRNNEQYF | TGTGCCAGTAGCGACACTAGGAATAACGAGCAGTACTTC
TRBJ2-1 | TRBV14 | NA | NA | CASSHYPLGVYNEQFF | TGTGCCAGCAGCCACTATCCCCTAGGGGTTTACAATGAGCAGTTCTTC
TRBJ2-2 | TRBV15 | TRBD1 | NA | CATSRDGMAGQGYTGELFF | TGTGCCACCAGCAGAGACGGAATGGCGGGACAGGGTTACACCGGGGAGCTGTTTTTT
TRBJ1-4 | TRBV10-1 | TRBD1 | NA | CASSESSTGAPEKLFF | TGCGCCAGCAGTGAGTCGAGTACAGGGGCCCCCGAAAAACTGTTTTTT
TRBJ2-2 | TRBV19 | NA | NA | CASSIGQPNTGELFF | TGTGCCAGTAGTATAGGACAGCCGAACACCGGGGAGCTGTTTTTT
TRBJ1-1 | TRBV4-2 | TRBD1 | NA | CASSQDLNRGRNTEAFF | TGTGCCAGCAGCCAAGATCTAAACAGGGGAAGGAACACTGAAGCTTTCTTT
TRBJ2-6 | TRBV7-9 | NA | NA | CASSLAGLSGANVLTF | TGTGCCAGCAGCCTGGCTGGCCTCTCTGGGGCCAACGTCCTGACTTTC
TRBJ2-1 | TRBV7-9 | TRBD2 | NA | CSSSLWTSGASYNEQFF | TGTTCCAGCAGCCTTTGGACTAGCGGGGCCTCCTACAATGAGCAGTTCTTC
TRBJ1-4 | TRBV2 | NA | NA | CASEEGGNSNEKLFF | TGTGCCAGCGAGGAGGGAGGGAACTCTAATGAAAAACTGTTTTTT
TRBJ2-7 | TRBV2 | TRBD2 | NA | CASSGTSGDYEQYF | TGTGCCAGCAGTGGGACTAGCGGGGACTACGAGCAGTACTTC
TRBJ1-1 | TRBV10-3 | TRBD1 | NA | CAIGQGPPLDTEAFF | TGTGCCATCGGACAGGGACCCCCTTTGGACACTGAAGCTTTCTTT
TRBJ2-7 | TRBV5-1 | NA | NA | CASSLELSYEQYF | TGCGCCAGCAGCTTGGAACTGTCCTACGAGCAGTACTTC
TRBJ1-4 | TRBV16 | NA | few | CASSQSGTNEKLFF | TGTGCCAGCAGCCAATCCGGGACTAATGAAAAACTGTTTTTT
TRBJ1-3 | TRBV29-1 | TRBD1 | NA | CSIQGGDRNTIYF | TGCAGCATTCAAGGGGGCGATAGAAACACCATATATTTT
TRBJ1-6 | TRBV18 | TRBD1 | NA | CASTRDSNSPLHF | TGTGCCAGCACCCGGGACAGTAATTCACCCCTCCACTTT
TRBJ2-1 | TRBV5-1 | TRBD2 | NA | CASSLSGGRPPYNEQFF | TGCGCCAGCAGCTTATCGGGCGGGAGGCCTCCCTACAATGAGCAGTTCTTC
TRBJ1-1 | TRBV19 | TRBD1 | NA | CASSQGAHTEAFF | TGTGCCAGTAGCCAGGGGGCACACACTGAAGCTTTCTTT
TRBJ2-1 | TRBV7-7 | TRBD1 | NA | CASSLEVGTAYNEQFF | TGTGCCAGCAGCTTAGAGGTCGGGACAGCTTACAATGAGCAGTTCTTC
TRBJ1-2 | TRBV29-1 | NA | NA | CSVATPRGYTF | TGCAGCGTTGCTACCCCGCGTGGCTACACCTTC